This entry lists 27 T cell receptor beta chains sequenced from one sample in a study of T-cell memory formation after mild COVID-19. TCRdb itself ran the 5' RACE reads through MiXCR, one entry per CDR3 protein. The sample holds fewer than 600,000 distinct CDR3 sequences, about a fifth seen once. The sample consisted of PBMCs or a T cell subset sorted from them (not recorded which). The source of these receptors is an adult woman who had mild COVID-19 (a few samples of this study predate the infection). Cell type and time point are not known.

This clonotype has only a few counts. The gene calls are TRBV7-7 and TRBJ2-2; no definite D call. V lost 6 bases, J lost 4 bases, and 6 bases lay in between. This CDR3 is built from 12 residues. CDR1 is SSHAT, CDR2 FNYEAQ, per germline (reference sequence). The CDR3 here is CASRDPTGELFF. The CDR3 DNA is TGTGCCAGCAGGGATCCCACCGGGGAGCTGTTTTTT.

This rearrangement joins TRBV20-1 to TRBJ2-6; D is undetermined. The germline V and J ends were trimmed by 1 base and 0 bases, with 7 bases remaining between them. Germline CDR1 reads DFQATT; CDR2 reads SNEGSKA (reference sequence). The CDR3 consists of 15 residues. CDR3 coding DNA: TGCAGTGCTAGAGCGAGGTTCTCTGGGGCCAACGTCCTGACTTTC. Encoded protein: CSARARFSGANVLTF.

This clonotype was recorded at least ten times. The rearrangement uses TRBV4-1 and TRBJ1-5; a weak D match, TRBD1 (6 bases). The CDR3 totals 15 residues. Germline-derived CDR1 and CDR2 are MGHRA and YSYEKL. V was clipped by 3 bases and J by 9 bases, with 18 bases between them. The CDR3 protein is CASSHDWTAVGPQHF. CDR3 nucleotide sequence: TGCGCCAGCAGCCACGACTGGACAGCGGTTGGGCCCCAGCATTTT.

This chain links TRBV20-1 with TRBJ1-2; no clear D. CDR1 DFQATT and CDR2 SNEGSKA come from the germline V gene (reference sequence). This CDR3 is 15 amino acids long. The V end was cut by 0 bases, the J end by 1 base, with 12 bases between. The CDR3 is CSAREGQFINYGYTF. DNA for the CDR3: TGCAGTGCTAGAGAGGGCCAGTTCATTAACTATGGCTACACCTTC.

This clonotype was found a few times. The rearrangement joins TRBV6-5 to TRBJ1-3, with D unresolved. The CDR3 consists of 16 residues. Looked up from germline, CDR1 is MNHEY and CDR2 is SVGAGI. V was clipped by 0 bases and J by 0 bases, with 9 bases between them. In DNA form, the CDR3 reads TGTGCCAGCAGTTACTCCGCCGCACGCTCTGGAAACACCATATATTTT. Residues: CASSYSAARSGNTIYF.

The chain couples TRBV9 to TRBJ2-6; D unclear. Germline V gene sequence: CDR1 SGDLS, CDR2 YYNGEE. Trimming left V 3 bases short and J 9 bases short, with 19 bases between. The CDR3 consists of 16 residues. Here the CDR3 DNA reads TGTGCCAGCAGCGGATCGTACATCCCCGGCGTCAACGTCCTGACTTTC. Translation: CASSGSYIPGVNVLTF.

This clonotype was detected many times. V usage is TRBV12-3 or TRBV12-4 and J usage is TRBJ1-2, with 9 bases lining up with TRBD1. This CDR3 region has 14 residues. The ends lost 6 bases at V and 2 bases at J; junction bases unmatched: 4. The CDR3 loop is CASSSGTGNYGYTF. For the CDR3, the DNA is TGTGCCAGCAGCTCCGGGACAGGGAACTATGGCTACACCTTC.

This clonotype was seen only a few times. J is TRBJ2-4 and V is TRBV5-6, with a possible D match to TRBD1 (5 bases). CDR1 and CDR2 from the germline V gene are SGHDT and YYEEEE. Trimming left V 0 bases short and J 5 bases short, with 12 bases between. The CDR3 runs to 15 residues. The CDR3 DNA reads as TGTGCCAGCAGCTTGGGCCGCCAGGGCCAAAACATTCAGTACTTC. Its translation is CASSLGRQGQNIQYF. Full variable domain (rest looked up from reference TRBV5-6 and TRBJ2-4): DAGVTQSPTHLIKTRGQQVTLRCSPKSGHDTVSWYQQALGQGPQFIFQYYEEEERQRGNFPDRFSGHQFPNYSSELNVNALLLGDSALYLCASSLGRQGQNIQYFGAGTRLSVL.

This sequence joins TRBV7-9 and TRBJ1-2; D unclear. The CDR3 is 14 amino acids. Trimming removed 2 bases from V and 2 bases from J, with 9 bases in between. CDR1 and CDR2 (germline): SEHNR, FQNEAQ (reference sequence). The CDR3 spells CASSLTSVNYGYTF. CDR3 coding DNA: TGTGCCAGCAGCTTAACTTCAGTAAACTATGGCTACACCTTC.

This clonotype was detected a few times. The chain carries TRBV25-1 and TRBJ2-7; possibly TRBD1 for D (6 bases). CDR3 length equals 14 residues. In germline, CDR1 is MGHDK, CDR2 SYGVNS. Trimming took 4 bases from V and 5 from J, leaving 15 bases between them. CDR3 sequence reads: CASSAVDRIHEQYF. DNA for the CDR3: TGTGCCAGCAGTGCGGTAGACAGGATCCACGAGCAGTACTTC.

This chain joins TRBV7-9 and TRBJ2-1, with TRBD2 matching over 11 bases. Germline values: CDR1 SEHNR, CDR2 FQNEAQ (reference sequence). V shed 5 bases and J 8 bases; nucleotides not matched to a gene: 5. There are 14 residues in the CDR3. As DNA, the CDR3 is TGTGCCAGCAGCCCGACTAGCGGGGTTGATGAGCAGTTCTTC. Its protein is CASSPTSGVDEQFF.

The rearrangement joins TRBV25-1 to TRBJ1-6, with 7 bases lining up with TRBD1. Trimming took 3 bases from V and 6 from J; bases not matched to a gene: 8. The CDR3 has 16 amino acids. Germline CDR1 is MGHDK and CDR2 is SYGVNS. The CDR3 here is CASSDYRGGGNSPLHF. CDR3 DNA: TGTGCCAGCAGTGATTACAGGGGAGGAGGTAATTCACCCCTCCACTTT.

This clonotype was found many times. The chain couples TRBV7-9 to TRBJ2-3; 12 bases match TRBD2. The CDR3 is made up of 15 amino acids. Germline V CDR1 and CDR2: SEHNR, FQNEAQ (reference sequence). V lost 2 bases to trimming and J lost 3 bases; unmatched junction nucleotides: 0. The chain's CDR3 is CASSLTSGRTDTQYF. The DNA for the CDR3 is TGTGCCAGCAGCTTAACTAGCGGGAGGACAGATACGCAGTATTTT.

This clonotype was picked up a small number of times. The chain joins TRBV7-2 to TRBJ2-5, with D hard to call. Trimming cost V 5 bases and J 5 bases, with 15 bases left between them. The CDR3 extends over 14 amino acids. Germline CDR1 reads SGHTA; CDR2 reads FQGNSA. The CDR3 bases are TGTGCCAGCAGCCAAAACTCCCAAACTGAGACCCAGTACTTC. It encodes CASSQNSQTETQYF.

This sequence joins TRBV3-1 and TRBJ2-3; 8 nucleotides line up with TRBD1. CDR3 length: 16 residues. Trimming removed 3 bases from V and 1 base from J; junction bases left unmatched: 6. Germline values: CDR1 LGHDT, CDR2 YNNKEL (reference sequence). Here the CDR3 DNA reads TGTGCCAGCAGCCATCCGACAGGGGATGGCACAGATACGCAGTATTTT. Residues: CASSHPTGDGTDTQYF.

This chain connects TRBV7-3 to TRBJ2-2; D may be TRBD1 (7 bases). V dropped 1 base and J dropped 7 bases, with 16 bases sitting between them. Germline CDR1 is SGHTA and CDR2 is FQGTGA. The CDR3 length is 16 residues. The CDR3 DNA sequence: TGTGCCAGCAGCTTAATAAGTGGAGGGGGCAACGGGGAGCTGTTTTTT. Protein: CASSLISGGGNGELFF.

This clonotype was found a few times. The rearrangement links TRBV11-1 to TRBJ2-7; 9 bases align to TRBD2. J lost 2 bases, V lost 5 bases, and 10 bases had no gene match. This CDR3 is built from 16 residues. CDR1 and CDR2 from the germline V gene are SGHAT and FQDESV (reference sequence). The DNA for the CDR3 is TGTGCCAGCAGCATAAATCCTAGCGGGACAACCTACGAGCAGTACTTC. Translated, it gives CASSINPSGTTYEQYF.

This clonotype was counted only a few times. The V gene is TRBV5-1, the J gene TRBJ2-5; D is ambiguous. Germline-derived CDR1 and CDR2 are SGHRS and YFSETQ. This CDR3 is built from 15 residues. Between the trimmed V and J ends, which lost 0 bases and 5 bases, there was a span of 14 bases. CDR3 in amino acids: CASSLAFRVPETQYF. CDR3 sequence (DNA): TGCGCCAGCAGCTTGGCCTTTAGAGTTCCGGAGACCCAGTACTTC.

This clonotype was recorded a few times. The rearrangement joins TRBV29-1 to TRBJ2-1; tentative D call: TRBD2 (6 bases). V shed 2 bases and J shed 6 bases, with 14 bases lying between them. This CDR3 is built from 14 residues. CDR1 is SQVTM and CDR2 is ANQGSEA in the germline V gene. CDR3 DNA: TGCAGCGTTGAACGGGGGAACGGCGGCAATGAGCAGTTCTTC. Amino acid sequence: CSVERGNGGNEQFF.

Turning to this clonotype: One end of the junction fails to match germline, which may point to a read error. The chain is built from TRBV5-5 and TRBJ1-5; D gene ambiguous. The length of the CDR3 is 15 residues. The germline CDR1 and CDR2 sequences are SGHKS and YYEKEE (reference sequence). As DNA, the CDR3 is TGCGCCAGCAGCCAGTCGCGTGATAGCAATCAGCCCCAGCATTTT. It specifies CASSQSRDSNQPQHF.

This clonotype was observed a few times. The J gene is TRBJ2-7, the V gene TRBV12-3 or TRBV12-4, with D perhaps TRBD2 (5 bases). Deletions cut 5 bases from V and 8 bases from J, with 19 bases between. The CDR3 spans 14 residues. DNA of the CDR3: TGTGCCAGCAGTCCCGGGGTCCTTTTTACGCAGCAGTACTTC. Protein product: CASSPGVLFTQQYF.

This clonotype was picked up a small number of times. Germline is not matched at one junction end, which may reflect a read error. The V and J genes are TRBV2 and TRBJ1-1, with 9 bases that match TRBD1. Germline V lookup: CDR1 SNHLY, CDR2 FYNNEI. The CDR3 is 14 residues long. The CDR3, as DNA: TGTGCCAGCACCGGACAGGGGTCGAACGCTGAAGCTTTCTTT. This gives the protein CASTGQGSNAEAFF.

This clonotype turned up a few times. The V gene is TRBV9, the J gene TRBJ1-1; D ambiguous. This CDR3 has 15 amino acids. Looked up from germline, CDR1 is SGDLS and CDR2 is YYNGEE. V lost 0 bases to trimming and J lost 4 bases, with 13 bases between them. The CDR3 is CASSVGGGWGTEAFF. In nucleotides, the CDR3 is TGTGCCAGCAGCGTAGGGGGAGGGTGGGGCACTGAAGCTTTCTTT.

This chain joins TRBV6-6 and TRBJ2-5; maybe TRBD1 (5 bases). V was clipped by 4 bases and J by 10 bases, with 19 bases between them. CDR3 length equals 14 residues. Per the germline V gene, CDR1 is MNHNY and CDR2 is SVGAGI (reference sequence). CDR3 bases: TGTGCCAGCAGTTCCCCCCAACGTGGACAAGTCCAGTACTTC. This encodes CASSSPQRGQVQYF.

The chain links TRBV14 to TRBJ2-7; D call uncertain. The CDR3 sequence is 13 residues long. V shed 4 bases and J shed 0 bases, with 7 bases lying between them. CDR1 and CDR2 (germline): SGHDN, FVKESK. The CDR3 sequence: CASSRPGSYEQYF. In nucleotides, the CDR3 is TGTGCCAGCAGCCGGCCAGGCTCCTACGAGCAGTACTTC.

This clonotype was detected a few times. The J gene is TRBJ2-1, the V gene TRBV20-1; possibly TRBD2 for D (5 bases). Germline CDR1 reads DFQATT; CDR2 reads SNEGSKA (reference sequence). Between the trimmed V and J ends, which lost 5 bases and 0 bases, there was a span of 14 bases. CDR3 length: 15 residues. The chain's CDR3 is CSASSGHSSYNEQFF. In nucleotides, the CDR3 is TGCAGTGCTTCGAGCGGTCACAGCTCCTACAATGAGCAGTTCTTC.

This rearrangement joins TRBV12-3 or TRBV12-4 to TRBJ2-1; 11 nucleotides agree with TRBD2. The CDR3 totals 15 residues. V shed 5 bases, J shed 5 bases, and the junction held 5 bases outside the gene matches. CDR3 in amino acids: CASSVGTSGDNEQFF. CDR3 coding DNA: TGTGCCAGCAGTGTGGGGACTAGCGGAGACAATGAGCAGTTCTTC.